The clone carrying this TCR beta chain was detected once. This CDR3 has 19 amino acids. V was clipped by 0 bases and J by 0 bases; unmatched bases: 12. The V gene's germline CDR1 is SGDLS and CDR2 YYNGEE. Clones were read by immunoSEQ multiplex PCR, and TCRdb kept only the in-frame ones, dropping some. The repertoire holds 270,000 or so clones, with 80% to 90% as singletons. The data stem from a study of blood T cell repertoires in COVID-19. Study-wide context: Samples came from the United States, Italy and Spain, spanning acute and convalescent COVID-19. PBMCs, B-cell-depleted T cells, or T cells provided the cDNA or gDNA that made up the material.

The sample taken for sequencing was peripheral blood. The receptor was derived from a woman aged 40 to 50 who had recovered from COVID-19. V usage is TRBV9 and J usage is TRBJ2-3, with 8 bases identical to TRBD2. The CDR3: CASSVGMASGWASTDTQYF. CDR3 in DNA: TGTGCCAGCAGCGTAGGGATGGCTAGCGGGTGGGCTAGCACAGATACGCAGTATTTT.